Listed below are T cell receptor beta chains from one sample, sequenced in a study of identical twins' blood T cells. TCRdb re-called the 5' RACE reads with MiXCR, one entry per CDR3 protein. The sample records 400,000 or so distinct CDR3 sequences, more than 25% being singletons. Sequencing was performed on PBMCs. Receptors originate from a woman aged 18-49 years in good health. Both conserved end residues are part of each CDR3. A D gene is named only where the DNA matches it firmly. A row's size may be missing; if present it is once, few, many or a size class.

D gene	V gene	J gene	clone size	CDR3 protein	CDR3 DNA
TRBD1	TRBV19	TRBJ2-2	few	CASRDRASGELFF	TGTGCCAGCCGGGACAGGGCTTCCGGGGAGCTGTTTTTT
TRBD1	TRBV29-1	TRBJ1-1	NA	CSAGQVPTEAFF	TGCAGCGCTGGACAGGTGCCCACTGAAGCTTTCTTT
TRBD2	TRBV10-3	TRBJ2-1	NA	CAIGGTSGRAYNEQFF	TGTGCCATCGGGGGGACTAGCGGGAGGGCCTACAATGAGCAGTTCTTC
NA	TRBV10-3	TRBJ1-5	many	CAISPTGIQPQHF	TGTGCCATCAGTCCGACAGGTATTCAGCCCCAGCATTTT
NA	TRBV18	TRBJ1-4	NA	CASSPRDGDNEKLFF	TGTGCCAGCTCACCTCGGGACGGGGATAATGAAAAACTGTTTTTT
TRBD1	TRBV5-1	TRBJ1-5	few	CASSLDAGGLQPQHF	TGCGCCAGCAGCTTGGACGCAGGGGGACTTCAGCCCCAGCATTTT
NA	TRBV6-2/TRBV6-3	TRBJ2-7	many	CASSLTETYEQYF	TGTGCCAGCAGCTTAACAGAGACCTACGAGCAGTACTTC
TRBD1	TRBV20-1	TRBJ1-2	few	CSALDRTMGYTF	TGCAGTGCTCTGGACAGGACTATGGGCTACACCTTC
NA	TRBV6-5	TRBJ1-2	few	CASSATGFDYGYTF	TGTGCCAGCAGCGCAACGGGATTTGACTATGGCTACACCTTC
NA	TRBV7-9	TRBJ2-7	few	CASSLTTSTTYEQYF	TGTGCCAGCAGCTTAACGACTAGTACGACCTACGAGCAGTACTTC
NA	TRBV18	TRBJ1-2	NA	CASSPEADYGYTF	TGTGCCAGCTCACCAGAGGCAGACTATGGCTACACCTTC
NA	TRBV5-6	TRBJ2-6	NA	CASTLDRRFTGANVLTF	TGTGCCAGCACCCTAGACAGGCGATTTACTGGGGCCAACGTCCTGACTTTC
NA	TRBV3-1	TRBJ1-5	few	CASSQASIQPQHF	TGTGCCAGCAGCCAAGCCTCGATCCAGCCCCAGCATTTT
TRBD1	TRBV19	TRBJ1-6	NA	CASSDRDSDPLHF	TGTGCCAGTTCGGACAGGGATTCGGATCCCCTCCACTTT
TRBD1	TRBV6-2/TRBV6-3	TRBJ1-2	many	CASRKTGVGYGYTF	TGTGCCAGCAGGAAGACAGGGGTCGGCTATGGCTACACCTTC
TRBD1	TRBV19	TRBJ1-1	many	CASSTRQGARMDTEAFF	TGTGCCAGTAGTACGAGACAGGGGGCGAGGATGGACACTGAAGCTTTCTTT
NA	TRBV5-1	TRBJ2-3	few	CASSLARALGTDTQYF	TGCGCCAGCAGCTTGGCCAGGGCCCTCGGGACAGATACGCAGTATTTT
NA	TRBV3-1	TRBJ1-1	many	CASSQVFSMDFAFF	TGTGCCAGCAGCCAAGTCTTTAGTATGGACTTTGCTTTCTTT
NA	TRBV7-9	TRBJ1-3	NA	CASWTETPQTAGNTIYF	TGTGCCAGCTGGACCGAAACCCCGCAGACAGCGGGAAACACCATATATTTT
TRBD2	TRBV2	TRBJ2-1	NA	CATLAGEQFF	TGTGCCACCCTAGCGGGCGAGCAGTTCTTC
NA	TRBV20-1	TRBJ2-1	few	CSARDYNEQFF	TGCAGTGCTAGAGATTACAATGAGCAGTTCTTC
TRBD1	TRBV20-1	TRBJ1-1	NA	CSAEGQGGDTEAFF	TGCAGTGCTGAGGGACAGGGCGGTGACACTGAAGCTTTCTTT
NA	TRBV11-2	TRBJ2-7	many	CASSLGYVGVYEQYF	TGTGCCAGCAGCTTAGGATACGTTGGGGTTTACGAGCAGTACTTC
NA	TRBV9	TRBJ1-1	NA	CASSPGAEAVF	TGTGCCAGCAGCCCTGGCGCTGAAGCTGTCTTT
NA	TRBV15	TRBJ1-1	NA	CATNRGGGGIEAFF	TGTGCCACCAACAGAGGGGGAGGCGGAATTGAAGCTTTCTTT
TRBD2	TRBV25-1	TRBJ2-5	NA	CASSEGTSGSQETQYF	TGTGCCAGCAGTGAAGGAACTAGCGGGAGTCAAGAGACCCAGTACTTC
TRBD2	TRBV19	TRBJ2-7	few	CASSKRGGTYEQYF	TGTGCCAGTAGCAAGCGGGGGGGAACCTACGAGCAGTACTTC
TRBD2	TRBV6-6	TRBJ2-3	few	CASSRFGTSGNTDTQYF	TGTGCCAGCAGCCGATTTGGGACTAGCGGGAACACAGATACGCAGTATTTT
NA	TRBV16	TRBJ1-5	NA	CASSRGFAGSHQPQHF	TGTGCCAGCAGCCGAGGGTTTGCTGGATCGCATCAGCCCCAGCATTTT
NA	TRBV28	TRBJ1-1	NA	CSSSLSRGRTEAFF	TGTTCCAGCAGTTTAAGCAGGGGAAGAACTGAAGCTTTCTTT
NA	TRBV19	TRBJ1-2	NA	CASSPRRSDDYGYTF	TGTGCCAGTAGTCCCCGACGGTCAGACGACTATGGCTACACCTTC
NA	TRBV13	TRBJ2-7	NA	CASSLRPPGTLHDEQYF	TGTGCCAGCAGCTTAAGGCCCCCTGGGACCCTACACGACGAGCAGTACTTC
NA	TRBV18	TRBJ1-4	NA	CASSPFRSAREKLFF	TGTGCCAGCTCACCTTTCCGGTCCGCACGGGAAAAACTGTTTTTT
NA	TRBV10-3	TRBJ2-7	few	CAISELGEKRGVYEQYF	TGTGCCATCAGTGAGTTAGGGGAAAAAAGGGGGGTCTACGAGCAGTACTTC
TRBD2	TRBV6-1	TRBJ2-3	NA	CASRSTGTSVDTQYF	TGTGCCAGCAGGTCTACCGGGACTAGCGTTGATACGCAGTATTTT
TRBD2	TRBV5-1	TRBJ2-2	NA	CASSLIPSGRTGELFF	TGCGCCAGCAGCTTGATCCCTAGCGGGCGTACCGGGGAGCTGTTTTTT
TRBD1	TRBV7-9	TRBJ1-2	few	CATLQGAYGYTF	TGTGCCACCTTACAGGGGGCCTATGGCTACACCTTC
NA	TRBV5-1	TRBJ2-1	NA	CASSLQLEHEQFF	TGCGCCAGCAGCTTGCAACTAGAACATGAGCAGTTCTTC
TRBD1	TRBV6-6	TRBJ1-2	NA	CASKGDRANYGYTF	TGTGCCAGCAAAGGGGACAGAGCTAACTATGGCTACACCTTC
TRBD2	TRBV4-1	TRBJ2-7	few	CASSQDLAGGSEQYF	TGCGCCAGCAGCCAAGATCTTGCGGGAGGGAGCGAGCAGTACTTC
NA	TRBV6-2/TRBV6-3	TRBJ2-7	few	CASRDRMYEQYF	TGTGCCAGCAGAGACAGAATGTACGAGCAGTACTTC
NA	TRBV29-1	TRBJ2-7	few	CSVEDQDYEQYF	TGCAGCGTTGAAGATCAGGATTACGAGCAGTACTTC
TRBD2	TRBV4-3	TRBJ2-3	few	CASRRLAGETDTQYF	TGCGCCAGCCGTCGACTAGCGGGAGAAACAGATACGCAGTATTTT
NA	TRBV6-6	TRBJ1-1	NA	CASSPGGKAFF	TGTGCCAGCAGTCCCGGGGGTAAAGCTTTCTTT
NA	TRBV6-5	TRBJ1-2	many	CASSPGYYGYTF	TGTGCCAGCAGTCCAGGGTACTATGGCTACACCTTC
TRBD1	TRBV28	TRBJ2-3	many	CASRLQGAPDTQYF	TGTGCCAGCAGATTACAGGGGGCCCCAGATACGCAGTATTTT
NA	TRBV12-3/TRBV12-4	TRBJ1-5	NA	CASRHRDALNQPQHF	TGTGCCAGCAGGCATCGGGACGCATTAAATCAGCCCCAGCATTTT
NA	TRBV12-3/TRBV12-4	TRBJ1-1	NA	CASSDGTTNTEAFF	TGTGCCAGCAGTGATGGGACAACGAACACTGAAGCTTTCTTT
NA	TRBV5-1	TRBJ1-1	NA	CASSLADLYTEAFF	TGCGCCAGCAGCTTGGCAGATTTGTACACTGAAGCTTTCTTT
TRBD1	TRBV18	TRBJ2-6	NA	CASSPPGQGIANVLTF	TGTGCCAGCTCACCGCCGGGACAGGGAATTGCCAACGTCCTGACTTTC
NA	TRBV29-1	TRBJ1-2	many	CSVEWTAGSGYTF	TGCAGCGTTGAGTGGACCGCTGGGAGTGGCTACACCTTC
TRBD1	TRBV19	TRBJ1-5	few	CASSTTGQGNQPQHF	TGTGCCAGTAGTACGACCGGACAGGGCAATCAGCCCCAGCATTTT
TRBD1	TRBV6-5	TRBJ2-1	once	CASSPSDRLVNEQFF	TGTGCCAGCAGTCCCTCGGACAGGCTGGTCAATGAGCAGTTCTTC
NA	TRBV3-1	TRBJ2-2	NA	CASSQEGNTGELFF	TGTGCCAGCAGCCAAGAGGGGAACACCGGGGAGCTGTTTTTT
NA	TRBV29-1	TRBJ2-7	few	CSVERTEGYEQYF	TGCAGCGTTGAACGGACAGAGGGGTACGAGCAGTACTTC
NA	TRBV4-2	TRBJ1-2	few	CASSQGGSGRAGYTF	TGTGCCAGCAGCCAAGGGGGCAGTGGAAGGGCTGGCTACACCTTC
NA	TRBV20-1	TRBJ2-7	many	CSARGETGVTYEQYF	TGCAGTGCTAGAGGGGAGACAGGCGTTACCTACGAGCAGTACTTC
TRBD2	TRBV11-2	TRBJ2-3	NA	CASSGSGITQYF	TGTGCCAGCAGTGGTAGCGGGATAACGCAGTATTTT
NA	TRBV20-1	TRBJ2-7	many	CSARRASYEQYF	TGCAGTGCCCGTAGGGCCTCCTACGAGCAGTACTTC